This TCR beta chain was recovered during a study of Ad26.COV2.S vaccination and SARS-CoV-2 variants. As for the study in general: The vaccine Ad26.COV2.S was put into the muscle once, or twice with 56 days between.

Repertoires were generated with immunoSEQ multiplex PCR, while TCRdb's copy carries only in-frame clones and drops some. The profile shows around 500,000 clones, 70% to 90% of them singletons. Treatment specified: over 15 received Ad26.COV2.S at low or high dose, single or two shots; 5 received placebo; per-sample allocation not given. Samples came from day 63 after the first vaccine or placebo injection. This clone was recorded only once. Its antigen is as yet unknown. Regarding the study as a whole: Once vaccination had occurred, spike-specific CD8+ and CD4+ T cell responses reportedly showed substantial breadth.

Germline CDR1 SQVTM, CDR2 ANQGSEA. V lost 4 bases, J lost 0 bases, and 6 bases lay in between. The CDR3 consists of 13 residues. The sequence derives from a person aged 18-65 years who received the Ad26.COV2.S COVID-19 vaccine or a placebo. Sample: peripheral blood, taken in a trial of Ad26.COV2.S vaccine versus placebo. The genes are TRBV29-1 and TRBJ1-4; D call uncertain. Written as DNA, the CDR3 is TGCAGCGTTGTTGCTCCAACTAATGAAAAACTGTTTTTT. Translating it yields CSVVAPTNEKLFF.